The rows below give T cell receptor beta chains drawn from one sample of a study of T cell responses to AZD1222 COVID-19 vaccine. Only in-frame clones appear in the TCRdb table, and some are missing; sequencing was by immunoSEQ multiplex PCR. The sample carries 100,000 to 140,000 clones, about 90% recorded once. The sequences come from peripheral blood, collected on day 0 of AZD1222 vaccination. All receptors come from an adult in good health. Each CDR3 is given with its conserved first and last residue. The D gene is left open where the match is weak. Size tells how often a clone was seen (once, few, many) or the class of an expanded clone, and some rows leave it out.

>TRBJ1-5|.|TRBV19|.
CASSPLILVGNQPQHF
TGTGCCAGCTCACCCCTCATCTTAGTTGGGAATCAGCCCCAGCATTTT
>TRBJ1-3|TRBD1|TRBV2|.
CASSQTAKTGLGNTIYF
TGTGCCAGCAGTCAGACGGCCAAGACAGGGTTGGGAAACACCATATATTTT
>TRBJ1-3|TRBD1|TRBV9|.
CASSPWTGRDTIYF
TGTGCCAGCAGCCCTTGGACAGGTCGGGACACCATATATTTT
>TRBJ2-7|.|TRBV29-1|few
CSVGAGPYEQYF
TGCAGCGTTGGCGCCGGGCCCTACGAGCAGTACTTC
>TRBJ2-7|TRBD1|TRBV6-5|.
CASRPGTGNFYEQYF
TGTGCCAGCAGACCCGGGACAGGGAACTTCTACGAGCAGTACTTC
>TRBJ2-7|.|TRBV19|once
CASSVGRGGVEQYF
TGTGCCAGTAGTGTCGGAAGGGGTGGGGTCGAGCAGTACTTC
>TRBJ1-1|.|TRBV12-5|.
CASGPGQGTEAFF
TGTGCTAGTGGGCCGGGGCAAGGCACTGAAGCTTTCTTT
>TRBJ1-5|.|TRBV12-3/TRBV12-4|.
CASSLMRGGPQHF
TGTGCCAGCAGTTTAATGAGAGGTGGGCCCCAGCATTTT
>TRBJ2-7|.|TRBV7-3|few
CASSPGDLYEQYF
TGTGCCAGCAGCCCTGGGGACCTTTACGAGCAGTACTTC
>TRBJ1-5|.|TRBV4-3|.
CASSQEARTRTQPQHF
TGCGCCAGCAGCCAAGAGGCGAGGACAAGGACTCAGCCCCAGCATTTT
>TRBJ1-5|TRBD1|TRBV7-9|.
CAGTGSSQPQHF
TGTGCCGGGACAGGGTCTAGTCAGCCCCAGCATTTT
>TRBJ1-5|.|TRBV12-5|.
CASGSSYRGGEGNQPQHF
TGTGCTAGTGGTTCCTCTTACCGAGGGGGAGAGGGCAATCAGCCCCAGCATTTT
>TRBJ2-3|TRBD2|TRBV11-3|.
CASSLSLQRGSDTQYF
TGTGCCAGCAGCTTAAGCCTACAGCGGGGGTCAGATACGCAGTATTTT
>TRBJ2-1|.|TRBV6-2/TRBV6-3|many
CASSYSFEGDEQFF
TGTGCCAGCAGTTACTCATTCGAAGGGGATGAGCAGTTCTTC
>TRBJ2-7|.|TRBV12-2|.
CASRLLYPPRGTGLTF
TGTGCAAGTCGCTTATTATACCCACCCCGAGGGACAGGCCTGACCTTC
>TRBJ1-3|TRBD1|TRBV12-3/TRBV12-4|.
CASSSGQATLIYF
TGTGCCAGCAGTTCGGGACAGGCCACATTAATATATTTT
>TRBJ1-6|.|TRBV28|.
CASSVVRAGWNSPLHF
TGTGCCAGCAGTGTCGTCCGGGCAGGTTGGAATTCACCCCTCCACTTT
>TRBJ2-7|TRBD2|TRBV9|.
CASSRTSGYEQYF
TGTGCCAGCAGCCGGACTAGCGGCTACGAGCAGTACTTC
>TRBJ2-2|.|TRBV7-9|.
CASSLGSGSPNYTGELFF
TGTGCCAGCAGCTTAGGTTCCGGGTCCCCTAATTACACCGGGGAGCTGTTTTTT
>TRBJ2-2|.|TRBV3-1/TRBV3-2|.
CASSHSGNTGELFF
TGTGCCAGCAGCCATAGCGGAAACACCGGGGAGCTGTTTTTT
>TRBJ2-3|.|TRBV6-6|.
CASSYSKEADTQYF
TGTGCCAGCAGTTACTCAAAGGAGGCAGATACGCAGTATTTT
>TRBJ2-1|.|TRBV6-6|.
CASSSTAAYNEQFF
TGTGCCAGCAGTTCGACAGCTGCCTACAATGAGCAGTTCTTC
>TRBJ2-2|.|TRBV5-1|.
CASSRISAGELFF
TGCGCCAGCAGCCGGATTTCGGCCGGGGAGCTGTTTTTT
>TRBJ1-5|TRBD1|TRBV6-1|.
CASSEEEGAGNQPQHF
TGTGCCAGCAGTGAAGAGGAGGGGGCTGGCAATCAGCCCCAGCATTTT
>TRBJ2-3|TRBD2|TRBV5-1|.
CASRRDSGGAGTDTQYF
TGCGCCAGCCGGCGTGACAGCGGGGGGGCAGGCACAGATACGCAGTATTTT
>TRBJ1-2|.|TRBV9|.
CASSAPLQVSYGYTF
TGTGCCAGCAGCGCCCCCTTACAGGTCTCCTATGGCTACACCTTC
>TRBJ1-2|.|TRBV2|.
CASSEAWTEPF
TGTGCCAGCAGTGAAGCGTGGACAGAACCCTTC
>TRBJ2-3|.|TRBV9|.
CASGGYGTDTQYF
TGTGCCAGCGGTGGGTATGGCACAGATACGCAGTATTTT
>TRBJ2-7|.|TRBV5-1|once
CASSLATGSYEQYF
TGCGCCAGCAGCTTGGCGACAGGATCCTACGAGCAGTACTTC
>TRBJ2-5|TRBD2|TRBV29-1|.
CSVDSGGALGTQYF
TGCAGCGTTGATAGCGGGGGGGCCTTGGGGACCCAGTACTTC
>TRBJ1-1|.|TRBV30|.
CASKWEGLNTEAFF
TGTGCCTCTAAGTGGGAGGGCTTAAACACTGAAGCTTTCTTT
>TRBJ2-3|.|TRBV9|.
CASSVEANSDTQYF
TGTGCCAGCAGCGTAGAGGCCAATTCAGATACGCAGTATTTT
>TRBJ2-2|.|TRBV4-3|.
CASSQARGVGTGELFF
TGCGCCAGCAGCCAAGCTCGGGGAGTCGGGACCGGGGAGCTGTTTTTT
>TRBJ2-1|TRBD2|TRBV10-3|.
CAILPSGGNEQFF
TGTGCCATCCTTCCTAGCGGGGGTAATGAGCAGTTCTTC
>TRBJ2-3|.|TRBV6-6|.
CASEGGSTDTQYF
TGTGCCAGCGAAGGGGGTAGCACAGATACGCAGTATTTT
>TRBJ2-2|TRBD1|TRBV13|.
CASSGRDRGRPGELFF
TGTGCCAGCAGCGGCCGGGACAGGGGGCGACCCGGGGAGCTGTTTTTT
>TRBJ2-5|.|TRBV20-1|.
CSAGLETQYF
TGCAGTGCCGGCTTGGAGACCCAGTACTTC
>TRBJ2-5|.|TRBV11-2|large
CASSRRTVDTTQYF
TGTGCCAGCAGCCGCCGGACCGTCGACACCACCCAGTACTTC
>TRBJ1-1|.|TRBV5-1|.
CASSPQGSTEAFF
TGCGCCAGCAGCCCCCAGGGGAGCACTGAAGCTTTCTTT
>TRBJ1-6|.|TRBV27|.
CASKRNRENNSPLHF
TGTGCCAGCAAAAGAAACAGGGAGAATAATTCACCCCTCCACTTT
>TRBJ1-2|.|TRBV5-1|.
CASSLGQPGGGYTF
TGCGCCAGCAGCTTGGGACAGCCAGGCGGTGGCTACACCTTC
>TRBJ1-2|.|TRBV11-2|once
CASSWGGGSSYGHTF
.
>TRBJ2-7|TRBD1|TRBV25-1|.
CASSARDRNFRGYEQYF
TGTGCCAGCAGTGCCCGGGACAGAAATTTTCGCGGCTACGAGCAGTACTTC
>TRBJ1-2|.|TRBV12-5|.
CASAEPGYTF
TGTGCTAGTGCTGAACCTGGCTACACCTTC